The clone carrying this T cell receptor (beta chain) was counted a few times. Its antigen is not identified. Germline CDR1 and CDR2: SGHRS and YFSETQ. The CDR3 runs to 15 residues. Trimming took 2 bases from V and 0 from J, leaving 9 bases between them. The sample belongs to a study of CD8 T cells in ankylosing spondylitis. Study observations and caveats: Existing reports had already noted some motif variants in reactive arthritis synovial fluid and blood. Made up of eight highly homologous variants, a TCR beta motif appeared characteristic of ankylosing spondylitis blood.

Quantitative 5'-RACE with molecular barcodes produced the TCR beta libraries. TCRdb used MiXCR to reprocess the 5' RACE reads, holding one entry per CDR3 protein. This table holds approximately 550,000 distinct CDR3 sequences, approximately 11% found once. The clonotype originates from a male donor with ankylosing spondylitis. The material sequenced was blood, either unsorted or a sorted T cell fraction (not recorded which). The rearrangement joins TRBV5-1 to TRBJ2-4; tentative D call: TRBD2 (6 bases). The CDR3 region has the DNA TGCGCCAGCAGCTTCGACGGGGGAGCCAAAAACATTCAGTACTTC. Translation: CASSFDGGAKNIQYF.